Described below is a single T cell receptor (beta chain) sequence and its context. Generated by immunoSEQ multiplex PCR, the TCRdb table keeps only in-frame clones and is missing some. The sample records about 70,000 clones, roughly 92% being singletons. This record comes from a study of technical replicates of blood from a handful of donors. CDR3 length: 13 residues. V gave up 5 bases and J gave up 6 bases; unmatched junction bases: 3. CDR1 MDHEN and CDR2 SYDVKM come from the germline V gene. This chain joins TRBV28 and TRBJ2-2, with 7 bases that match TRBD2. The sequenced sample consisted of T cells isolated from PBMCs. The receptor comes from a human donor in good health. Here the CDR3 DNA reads TGTGCCAGCAGTCCCGCGGGGGCCGGGGAGCTGTTTTTT. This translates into CASSPAGAGELFF.